These T cell receptor beta chains were read from a single sample in a study of T cell changes during pregnancy in multiple sclerosis. The protocol was immunoSEQ multiplex PCR, while the TCRdb copy is restricted to in-frame clones and leaves out a portion. Here the sample spans about 20,000 clones, about 85% being singletons. Material: CD8+ T cells from peripheral blood mononuclear cells, obtained in the third trimester of pregnancy. These receptors were obtained from a female donor in good health, enrolled as a control in a pregnancy study. The CDR3 runs from the conserved cysteine through the conserved F or W. The D gene is left open where the match is weak. Where a row states a size, it is once, few, many or the class of an expanded clone; other rows omit it.

v_gene: TRBV4-1
j_gene: TRBJ2-1
abundance: .
d_gene: TRBD2
CDR3nt: TGCGCCAGCAGCCAAGTCGCGGGGGGTTACAATGAGCAGTTCTTC
CDR3aa: CASSQVAGGYNEQFF

v_gene: TRBV7-9
j_gene: TRBJ2-5
abundance: .
d_gene: .
CDR3nt: TGTGCCAGCAGCTTAGGTAGAGGGCGGAACGGGGAGACCCAGTACTTC
CDR3aa: CASSLGRGRNGETQYF

v_gene: TRBV6-5
j_gene: TRBJ2-5
abundance: .
d_gene: .
CDR3nt: TGTGCCAGCGGGCTAACCCAAGAGACCCAGTACTTC
CDR3aa: CASGLTQETQYF

v_gene: TRBV6-6
j_gene: TRBJ1-1
abundance: medium-sized
d_gene: .
CDR3nt: TGTGCCAGCAGTTACCCCTGGCCAGGGGCTGCTGAAGCTTTCTTT
CDR3aa: CASSYPWPGAAEAFF

v_gene: TRBV6-1
j_gene: TRBJ1-2
abundance: .
d_gene: .
CDR3nt: TGTGCCAGCAGGGGAACCCTCCAAGGGGGCTATGGCTACACCTTC
CDR3aa: CASRGTLQGGYGYTF

v_gene: TRBV6-4
j_gene: TRBJ2-1
abundance: .
d_gene: TRBD2
CDR3nt: TGTGCCAGCAGTGACTTCCCCCTTTCGGGAGGAAAGTCCAATGAGCAGTTCTTC
CDR3aa: CASSDFPLSGGKSNEQFF

v_gene: TRBV11-1
j_gene: TRBJ2-6
abundance: .
d_gene: .
CDR3nt: TGTGCCAGCAGCTTAGCGGGGGCCTCATACTCTGGGGCCAACGTCCTGACTTTC
CDR3aa: CASSLAGASYSGANVLTF

v_gene: TRBV19
j_gene: TRBJ2-7
abundance: .
d_gene: TRBD1
CDR3nt: TGTGCCAGTAGCCCCGGACAGGGGGCCTACGAGCAGTACTTC
CDR3aa: CASSPGQGAYEQYF

v_gene: TRBV27
j_gene: TRBJ2-7
abundance: once
d_gene: .
CDR3nt: TGTGCCAGCAGTTTGTCGGTTAGCTCCTACGAGCAGTACTTC
CDR3aa: CASSLSVSSYEQYF

v_gene: TRBV6-6
j_gene: TRBJ2-3
abundance: .
d_gene: .
CDR3nt: TGTGCCAGCAGTTACGCGGATACGCAGTATTTT
CDR3aa: CASSYADTQYF

v_gene: TRBV6-5
j_gene: TRBJ1-2
abundance: .
d_gene: TRBD1
CDR3nt: TGTGCCAGCAGTTACGGGGACAGGCCGGACTATGGCTACACCTTC
CDR3aa: CASSYGDRPDYGYTF

v_gene: TRBV27
j_gene: TRBJ1-5
abundance: .
d_gene: TRBD1
CDR3nt: TGTGCCAGCAGCCGGACAGGGTCGGTATTTGGCAATCAGCCCCAGCATTTT
CDR3aa: CASSRTGSVFGNQPQHF

v_gene: TRBV6-1
j_gene: TRBJ1-2
abundance: .
d_gene: .
CDR3nt: TGTGCCAGCAGTGAAGGAACATTTGACAGGCTGGATGGCTACACCTTC
CDR3aa: CASSEGTFDRLDGYTF

v_gene: TRBV28
j_gene: TRBJ2-1
abundance: few
d_gene: TRBD2
CDR3nt: TGTGCCAGCAGTTTTAGGACTAGCGGGTCAGATGAGCAGTTCTTC
CDR3aa: CASSFRTSGSDEQFF

v_gene: TRBV7-8
j_gene: TRBJ2-1
abundance: .
d_gene: .
CDR3nt: TGTGCCAGCAGTTCCCAAGCAGGGGATGAGCAGTTCTTC
CDR3aa: CASSSQAGDEQFF

v_gene: TRBV27
j_gene: TRBJ2-3
abundance: .
d_gene: .
CDR3nt: TGTGCCAGCGGGCCCCTGGCTAGCATTAGAACAGATACGCAGTATTTT
CDR3aa: CASGPLASIRTDTQYF

v_gene: TRBV19
j_gene: TRBJ2-7
abundance: .
d_gene: TRBD2
CDR3nt: TGTGCCAGTAGTCTTAGCGGGATCTACGAGCAGTACTTC
CDR3aa: CASSLSGIYEQYF

v_gene: TRBV10-1
j_gene: TRBJ2-7
abundance: .
d_gene: TRBD2
CDR3nt: TGCGCCAGCAGTCCAACTTCCAGCGGGGGGTCGTACGAGCAGTACTTC
CDR3aa: CASSPTSSGGSYEQYF

v_gene: TRBV2
j_gene: TRBJ2-7
abundance: .
d_gene: .
CDR3nt: TGTGCCAGCAGAGGACAGACAGCCTCCTACGAGCAGTACTTC
CDR3aa: CASRGQTASYEQYF

v_gene: TRBV6-1
j_gene: TRBJ2-7
abundance: .
d_gene: .
CDR3nt: TGTGCCAGCCTAGACCCCCCCTCCTACGAGCAGTACTTC
CDR3aa: CASLDPPSYEQYF

v_gene: TRBV7-9
j_gene: TRBJ2-2
abundance: few
d_gene: .
CDR3nt: TGTGCCAGCAGTGGGCTCCTCAACACCGGGGAGCTGTTTTTT
CDR3aa: CASSGLLNTGELFF

v_gene: TRBV5-4
j_gene: TRBJ2-3
abundance: .
d_gene: TRBD1
CDR3nt: TGTGCCAGCAGCTCGGGACAGTCTAGCACAGATACGCAGTATTTT
CDR3aa: CASSSGQSSTDTQYF

v_gene: TRBV7-9
j_gene: TRBJ2-3
abundance: .
d_gene: TRBD2
CDR3nt: TGTGCCAGCAGCTTGGGACTAGCGGGGGGGCCGTTCACAGATACGCAGTATTTT
CDR3aa: CASSLGLAGGPFTDTQYF

v_gene: TRBV9
j_gene: TRBJ1-1
abundance: .
d_gene: TRBD1
CDR3nt: TGTGCCAGCAGCGAAGGGGACAGGAACACTGAAGCTTTCTTT
CDR3aa: CASSEGDRNTEAFF

v_gene: TRBV6-5
j_gene: TRBJ2-7
abundance: .
d_gene: TRBD2
CDR3nt: TGTGCCAGCAGTTTTGAAAAGGCTAGCGGGGATCACGAGCAGTACTTC
CDR3aa: CASSFEKASGDHEQYF

v_gene: TRBV29-1
j_gene: TRBJ2-1
abundance: .
d_gene: .
CDR3nt: TGCAGCGTTGAAGTCGGCAGGGTTCGAGGGCAGTTCTTC
CDR3aa: CSVEVGRVRGQFF

v_gene: TRBV6-5
j_gene: TRBJ2-3
abundance: .
d_gene: TRBD2
CDR3nt: TGTGCCAGCAGTTACTCGCGGGGGGACCCAGATACGCAGTATTTT
CDR3aa: CASSYSRGDPDTQYF

v_gene: TRBV15
j_gene: TRBJ2-1
abundance: .
d_gene: .
CDR3nt: TGTGCCACCAGCGCAGGCAGGGGGGTATACAATGAGCAGTTCTTC
CDR3aa: CATSAGRGVYNEQFF

v_gene: TRBV11-2
j_gene: TRBJ2-1
abundance: .
d_gene: TRBD2
CDR3nt: TGTGCCAGCAGCTCCGGACTAGGGGTCGACAATGAGCAGTTCTTC
CDR3aa: CASSSGLGVDNEQFF

v_gene: TRBV27
j_gene: TRBJ2-7
abundance: .
d_gene: TRBD2
CDR3nt: TGTGCCAGCAGTTTAAGCGGGAGTCTCTACGAGCAGTACTTC
CDR3aa: CASSLSGSLYEQYF

v_gene: TRBV28
j_gene: TRBJ2-7
abundance: .
d_gene: .
CDR3nt: TGTGCCAGCAGTTTTTCCTTGGGGGCAACCTACGAGCAGTACTTC
CDR3aa: CASSFSLGATYEQYF